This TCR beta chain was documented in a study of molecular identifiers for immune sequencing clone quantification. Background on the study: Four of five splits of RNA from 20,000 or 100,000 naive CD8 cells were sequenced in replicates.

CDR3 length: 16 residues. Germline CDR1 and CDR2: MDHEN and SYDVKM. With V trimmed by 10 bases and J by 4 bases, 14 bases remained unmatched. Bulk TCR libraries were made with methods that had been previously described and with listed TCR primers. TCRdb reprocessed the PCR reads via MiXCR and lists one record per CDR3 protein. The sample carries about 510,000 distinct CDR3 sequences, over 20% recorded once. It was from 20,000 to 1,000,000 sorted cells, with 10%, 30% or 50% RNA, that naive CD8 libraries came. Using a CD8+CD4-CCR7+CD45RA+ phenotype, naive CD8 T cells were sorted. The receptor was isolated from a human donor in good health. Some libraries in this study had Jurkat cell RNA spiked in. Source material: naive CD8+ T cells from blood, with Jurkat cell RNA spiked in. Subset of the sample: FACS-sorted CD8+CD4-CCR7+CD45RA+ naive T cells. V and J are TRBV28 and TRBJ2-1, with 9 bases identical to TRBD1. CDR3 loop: CATQAPGTGTYNEQFF. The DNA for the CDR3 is TGTGCCACCCAAGCTCCCGGGACAGGGACTTACAATGAGCAGTTCTTC.